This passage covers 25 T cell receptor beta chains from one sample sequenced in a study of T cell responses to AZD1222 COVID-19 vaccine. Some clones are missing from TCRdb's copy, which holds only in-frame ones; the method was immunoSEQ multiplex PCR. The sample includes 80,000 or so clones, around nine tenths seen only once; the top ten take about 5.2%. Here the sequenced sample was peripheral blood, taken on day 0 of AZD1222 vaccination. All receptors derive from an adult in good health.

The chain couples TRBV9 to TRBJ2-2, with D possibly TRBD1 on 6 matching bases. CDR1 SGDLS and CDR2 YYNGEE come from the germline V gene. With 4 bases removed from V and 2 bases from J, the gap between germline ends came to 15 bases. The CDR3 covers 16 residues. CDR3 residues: CASSRYGTLNTGELFF. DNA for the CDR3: TGTGCCAGCAGCAGATACGGGACACTAAACACCGGGGAGCTGTTTTTT.

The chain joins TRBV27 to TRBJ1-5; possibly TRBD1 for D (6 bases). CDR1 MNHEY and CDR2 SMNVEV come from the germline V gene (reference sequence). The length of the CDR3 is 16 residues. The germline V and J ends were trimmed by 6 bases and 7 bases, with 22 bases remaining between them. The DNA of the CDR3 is TGTGCCAGCAGCTCCCCGGGGCCCACAGGGAGCCAGCCCCAGCATTTT. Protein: CASSSPGPTGSQPQHF.

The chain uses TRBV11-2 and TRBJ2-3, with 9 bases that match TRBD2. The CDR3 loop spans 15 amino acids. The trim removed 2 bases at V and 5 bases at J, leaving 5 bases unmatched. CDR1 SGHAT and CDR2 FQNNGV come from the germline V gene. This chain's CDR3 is CASSLSDSGGDTQYF. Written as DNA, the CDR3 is TGTGCCAGCAGCTTATCGGATAGCGGGGGAGATACGCAGTATTTT.

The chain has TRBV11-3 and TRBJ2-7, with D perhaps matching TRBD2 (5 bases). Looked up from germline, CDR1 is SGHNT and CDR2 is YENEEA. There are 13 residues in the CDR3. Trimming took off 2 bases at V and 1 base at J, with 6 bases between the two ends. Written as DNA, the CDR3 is TGTGCCAGCAGCTTATCGGGATCCTACGAGCAGTACTTC. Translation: CASSLSGSYEQYF.

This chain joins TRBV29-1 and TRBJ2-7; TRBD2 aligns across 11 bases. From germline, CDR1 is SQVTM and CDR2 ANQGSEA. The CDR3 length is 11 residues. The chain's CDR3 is CVAGGVYEQYF. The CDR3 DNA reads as TGCGTAGCGGGGGGGGTCTACGAGCAGTACTTC.

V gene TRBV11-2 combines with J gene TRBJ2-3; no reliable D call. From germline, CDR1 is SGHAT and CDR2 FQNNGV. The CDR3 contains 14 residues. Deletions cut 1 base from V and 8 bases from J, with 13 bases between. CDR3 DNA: TGTGCCAGCAGCTTAGGGCCGGCTGCCTTTACGCAGTATTTT. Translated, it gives CASSLGPAAFTQYF. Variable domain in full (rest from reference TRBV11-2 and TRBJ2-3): EAGVAQSPRYKIIEKRQSVAFWCNPISGHATLYWYQQILGQGPKLLIQFQNNGVVDDSQLPKDRFSAERLKGVDSTLKIQPAKLEDSAVYLCASSLGPAAFTQYFGPGTRLTVL.

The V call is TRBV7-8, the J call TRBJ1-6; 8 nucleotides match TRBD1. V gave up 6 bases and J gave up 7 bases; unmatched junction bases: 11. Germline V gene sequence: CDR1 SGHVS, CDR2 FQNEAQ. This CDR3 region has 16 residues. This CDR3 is CASRINGGQDNSPLHF. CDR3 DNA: TGTGCCAGCAGAATAAATGGGGGACAGGACAATTCACCCCTCCACTTT.

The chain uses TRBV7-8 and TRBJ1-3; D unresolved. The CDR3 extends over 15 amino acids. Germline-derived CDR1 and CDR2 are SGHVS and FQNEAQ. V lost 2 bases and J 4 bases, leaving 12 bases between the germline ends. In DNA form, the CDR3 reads TGTGCCAGCAGCTTATTGGCAGGATCGGGAAACACCATATATTTT. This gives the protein CASSLLAGSGNTIYF.

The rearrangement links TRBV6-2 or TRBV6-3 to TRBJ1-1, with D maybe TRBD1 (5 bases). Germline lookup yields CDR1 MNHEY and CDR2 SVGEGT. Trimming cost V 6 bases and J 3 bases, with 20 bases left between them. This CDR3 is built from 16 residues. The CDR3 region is CASSTHQRRGDTEAFF. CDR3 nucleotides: TGTGCCAGCAGCACCCACCAAAGGAGGGGAGACACTGAAGCTTTCTTT.

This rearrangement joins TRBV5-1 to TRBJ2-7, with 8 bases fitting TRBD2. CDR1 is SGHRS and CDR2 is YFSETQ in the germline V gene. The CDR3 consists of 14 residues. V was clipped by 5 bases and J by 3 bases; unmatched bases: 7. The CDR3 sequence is CASRPGAGGYEQYF. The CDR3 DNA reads TGCGCCAGCAGACCCGGGGCGGGAGGCTACGAGCAGTACTTC.

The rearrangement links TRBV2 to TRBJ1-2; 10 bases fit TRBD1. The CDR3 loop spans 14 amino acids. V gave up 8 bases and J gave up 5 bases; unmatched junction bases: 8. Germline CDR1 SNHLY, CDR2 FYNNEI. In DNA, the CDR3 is TGTGCCAGCGGACCGGGACAGGGGATTTATGGCTACACCTTC. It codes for CASGPGQGIYGYTF. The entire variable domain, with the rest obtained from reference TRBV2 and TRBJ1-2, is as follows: EPEVTQTPSHQVTQMGQEVILRCVPISNHLYFYWYRQILGQKVEFLVSFYNNEISEKSEIFDDQFSVERPDGSNFTLKIRSTKLEDSAMYFCASGPGQGIYGYTFGSGTRLTVV.

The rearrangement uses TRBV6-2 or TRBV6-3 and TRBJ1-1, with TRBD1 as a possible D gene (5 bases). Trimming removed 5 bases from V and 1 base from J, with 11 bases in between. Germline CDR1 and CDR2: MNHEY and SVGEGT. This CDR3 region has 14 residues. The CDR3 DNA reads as TGTGCCAGCAGTACGGGACTGCCGAACACTGAAGCTTTCTTT. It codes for CASSTGLPNTEAFF.

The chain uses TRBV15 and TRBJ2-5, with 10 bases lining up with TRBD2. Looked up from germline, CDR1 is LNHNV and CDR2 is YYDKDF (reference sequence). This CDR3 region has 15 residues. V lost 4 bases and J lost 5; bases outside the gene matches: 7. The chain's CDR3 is CATSTGSGGAETQYF. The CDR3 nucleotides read TGTGCCACCAGCACTGGGAGCGGGGGGGCCGAGACCCAGTACTTC.

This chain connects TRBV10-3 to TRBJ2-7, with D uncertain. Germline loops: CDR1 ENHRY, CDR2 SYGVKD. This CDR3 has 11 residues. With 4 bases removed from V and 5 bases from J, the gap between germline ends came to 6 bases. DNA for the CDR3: TGTGCCATCAGTGGCCGGGACGAGCAGTACTTC. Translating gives CAISGRDEQYF.

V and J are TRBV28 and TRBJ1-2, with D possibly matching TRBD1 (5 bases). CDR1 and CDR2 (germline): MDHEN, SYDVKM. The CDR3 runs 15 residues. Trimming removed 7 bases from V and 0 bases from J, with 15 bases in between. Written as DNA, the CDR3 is TGTGCCAGCACCCATCAGGAGGGGCCTAACTATGGCTACACCTTC. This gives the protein CASTHQEGPNYGYTF.

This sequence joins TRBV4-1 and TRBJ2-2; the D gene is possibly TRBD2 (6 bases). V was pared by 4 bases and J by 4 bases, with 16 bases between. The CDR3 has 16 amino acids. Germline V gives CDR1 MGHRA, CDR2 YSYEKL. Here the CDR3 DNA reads TGCGCCAGCAGCCTGGAGGGGCGGGGTGGCACCGGGGAGCTGTTTTTT. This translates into CASSLEGRGGTGELFF.

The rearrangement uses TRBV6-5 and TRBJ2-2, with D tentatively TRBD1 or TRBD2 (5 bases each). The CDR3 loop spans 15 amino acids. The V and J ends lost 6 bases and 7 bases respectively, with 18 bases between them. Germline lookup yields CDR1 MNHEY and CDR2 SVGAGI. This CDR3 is CASRPGWARDGELFF. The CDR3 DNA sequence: TGTGCCAGCAGGCCAGGGTGGGCGAGGGACGGGGAGCTGTTTTTT.

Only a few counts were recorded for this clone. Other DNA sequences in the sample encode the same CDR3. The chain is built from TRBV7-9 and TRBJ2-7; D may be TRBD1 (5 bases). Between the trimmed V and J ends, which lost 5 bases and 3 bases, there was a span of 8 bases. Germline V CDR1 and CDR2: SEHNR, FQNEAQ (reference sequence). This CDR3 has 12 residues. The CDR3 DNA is TGTGCCAGCAGCCCGACAGTCTACGAGCAGTACTTC. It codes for CASSPTVYEQYF.

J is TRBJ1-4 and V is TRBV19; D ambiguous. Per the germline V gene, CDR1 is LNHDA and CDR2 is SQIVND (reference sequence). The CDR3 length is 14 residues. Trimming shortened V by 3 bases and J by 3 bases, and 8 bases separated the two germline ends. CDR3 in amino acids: CASSIGISNEKLFF. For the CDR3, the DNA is TGTGCCAGTAGTATCGGGATTTCTAATGAAAAACTGTTTTTT.

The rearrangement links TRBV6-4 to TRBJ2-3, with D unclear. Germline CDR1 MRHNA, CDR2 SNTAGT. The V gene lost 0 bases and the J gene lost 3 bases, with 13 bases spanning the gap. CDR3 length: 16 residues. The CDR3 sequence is CASSDSILSTTDTQYF. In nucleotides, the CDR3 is TGTGCCAGCAGTGACTCGATACTATCAACTACAGATACGCAGTATTTT.

The CDR3, as DNA: TGTGCCAGCAGTCAGGGAGGGAACACTGAAGCTTTCTTT. Amino acids: CASSQGGNTEAFF. The chain has TRBV3-1 (or the pseudogene TRBV3-2) and TRBJ1-1; TRBD1 is a possible D gene (5 bases). The germline gives CDR1 LGHDT, CDR2 YNNKEL (reference sequence). The CDR3 runs 13 residues. The V gene lost 6 bases and the J gene lost 1 base, with 9 bases spanning the gap.

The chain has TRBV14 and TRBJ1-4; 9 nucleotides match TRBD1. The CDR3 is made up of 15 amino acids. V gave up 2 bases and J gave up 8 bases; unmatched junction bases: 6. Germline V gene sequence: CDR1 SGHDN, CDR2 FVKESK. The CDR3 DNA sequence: TGTGCCAGCAGCCAAAGGACAGGGGTATTCGAAAAACTGTTTTTT. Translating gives CASSQRTGVFEKLFF.

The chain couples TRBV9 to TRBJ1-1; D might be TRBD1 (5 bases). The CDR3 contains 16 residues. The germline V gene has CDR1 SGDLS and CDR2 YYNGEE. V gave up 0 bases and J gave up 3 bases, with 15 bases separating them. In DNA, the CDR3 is TGTGCCAGCAGCGTAGCTCTGGGGGTTGATCACACTGAAGCTTTCTTT. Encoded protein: CASSVALGVDHTEAFF.

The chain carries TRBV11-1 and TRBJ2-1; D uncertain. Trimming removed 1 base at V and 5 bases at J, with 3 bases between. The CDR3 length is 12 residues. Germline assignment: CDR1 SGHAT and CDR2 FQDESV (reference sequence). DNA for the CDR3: TGTGCCAGCAGCTTAGTCGACAATGAGCAGTTCTTC. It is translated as CASSLVDNEQFF.

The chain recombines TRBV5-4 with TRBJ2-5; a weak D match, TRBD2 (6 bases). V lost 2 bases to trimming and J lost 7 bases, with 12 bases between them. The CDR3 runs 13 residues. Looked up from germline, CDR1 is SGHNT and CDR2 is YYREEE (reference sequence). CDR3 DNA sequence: TGTGCCAGCAGCTTTCCAGGGACTGGGACCCAGTACTTC. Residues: CASSFPGTGTQYF.